This is a list of T cell receptor beta chains from one sample in a study of blood T cell repertoires in COVID-19. Profiled with immunoSEQ multiplex PCR; TCRdb holds only in-frame clones, not every one. The sample contains under 250,000 clones, roughly 80% of which appear only once. The sample comprised peripheral blood. Receptors originate from a woman between 25 and 40 years old who had recovered from COVID-19. Each CDR3 is given with its conserved first and last residue. A D gene is named only where the DNA matches it firmly. Expanded clones get a size class; other rows say once, few or many, or leave the size out.

J: TRBJ2-6; V: TRBV6-1; length: 15; D: .; size: few; CDR3: CATASTGSGANVLTF; DNA: TGTGCCACAGCAAGCACGGGCTCTGGGGCCAACGTCCTGACTTTC
J: TRBJ1-2; V: TRBV28; length: 13; D: .; size: .; CDR3: CASSQTANYGYTF; DNA: TGTGCCAGCAGCCAGACAGCTAACTATGGCTACACCTTC
J: TRBJ2-7; V: TRBV3-1/TRBV3-2; length: 15; D: TRBD2; size: .; CDR3: CASSRGTSGSREQYF; DNA: TGTGCCAGCAGCCGCGGGACTAGCGGGAGTAGAGAGCAGTACTTC
J: TRBJ2-1; V: TRBV3-1/TRBV3-2; length: 15; D: TRBD2; size: few; CDR3: CASSRMGTTHNEQFF; DNA: TGTGCCAGCAGCCGAATGGGGACTACTCACAATGAGCAGTTCTTC
J: TRBJ1-2; V: TRBV27; length: 15; D: .; size: .; CDR3: CASSSADRLYYGYTF; DNA: TGTGCCAGCAGTTCCGCGGACAGATTGTACTATGGCTACACCTTC
J: TRBJ2-2; V: TRBV9; length: 14; D: .; size: .; CDR3: CASERIANTGELFF; DNA: TGTGCCAGCGAGCGGATCGCGAACACCGGGGAGCTGTTTTTT
J: TRBJ2-7; V: TRBV30; length: 16; D: TRBD2; size: .; CDR3: CAWGGLAVWGVYEQYF; DNA: TGTGCCTGGGGGGGACTAGCGGTGTGGGGCGTTTACGAGCAGTACTTC
J: TRBJ2-2; V: TRBV5-6; length: 17; D: .; size: .; CDR3: CASSFQPESLLAGELFF; DNA: TGTGCCAGCAGCTTCCAGCCGGAGTCATTACTAGCCGGGGAGCTGTTTTTT
J: TRBJ1-1; V: TRBV5-6; length: 15; D: .; size: .; CDR3: CASSLAPNQDTEAFF; DNA: TGTGCCAGCAGCTTGGCCCCAAATCAGGACACTGAAGCTTTCTTT
J: TRBJ2-3; V: TRBV12-3/TRBV12-4; length: 12; D: .; size: .; CDR3: CASGPGEDTQYF; DNA: TGTGCCAGCGGACCCGGGGAAGATACGCAGTATTTT
J: TRBJ1-2; V: TRBV6-5; length: 14; D: .; size: few; CDR3: CASSYSGSFYGYTF; DNA: TGTGCCAGCAGTTACTCGGGCAGCTTCTATGGCTACACCTTC
J: TRBJ2-3; V: TRBV5-1; length: 14; D: .; size: few; CDR3: CASSFGQNTDTQYF; DNA: TGCGCCAGCAGCTTCGGACAGAACACAGATACGCAGTATTTT
J: TRBJ2-7; V: TRBV19; length: 15; D: TRBD2; size: .; CDR3: CASSPGLAETYEQYF; DNA: TGTGCCAGTAGTCCCGGACTAGCGGAGACCTACGAGCAGTACTTC
J: TRBJ1-6; V: TRBV4-1; length: 17; D: TRBD1; size: few; CDR3: CASSQGSPGQTNSPLHF; DNA: TGCGCCAGCAGCCAAGGGTCACCGGGACAGACAAATTCACCCCTCCACTTT
J: TRBJ2-1; V: TRBV18; length: 15; D: .; size: once; CDR3: CASSPETDSYNEQFF; DNA: TGTGCCAGCTCACCTGAGACAGATTCATACAATGAGCAGTTCTTC
J: TRBJ1-5; V: TRBV19; length: 16; D: TRBD1; size: .; CDR3: CATRGPGQGSVQPQHF; DNA: TGTGCCACAAGAGGTCCGGGACAGGGAAGCGTTCAGCCCCAGCATTTT
J: TRBJ2-3; V: TRBV10-3; length: 16; D: TRBD2; size: few; CDR3: CAISEGTIGGTDTQYF; DNA: TGTGCCATCAGTGAAGGGACTATCGGGGGCACAGATACGCAGTATTTT
J: TRBJ2-1; V: TRBV12-5; length: 14; D: TRBD1; size: .; CDR3: CASGLQGAENEQFF; DNA: TGTGCTAGTGGTTTACAGGGGGCCGAGAATGAGCAGTTCTTC
J: TRBJ1-3; V: TRBV10-3; length: 14; D: TRBD1; size: once; CDR3: CAITRQGSGNTIYF; DNA: TGTGCCATCACTAGACAGGGCTCTGGAAACACCATATATTTT
J: TRBJ2-1; V: TRBV12-5; length: 16; D: TRBD1; size: .; CDR3: CASGLGRDRGFHEQFF; DNA: TGTGCTAGTGGTTTGGGCCGGGACAGGGGATTTCATGAGCAGTTCTTC
J: TRBJ2-1; V: TRBV19; length: 14; D: .; size: .; CDR3: CASSIGSSYNEQFF; DNA: TGTGCCAGTAGTATAGGGAGCTCCTACAATGAGCAGTTCTTC
J: TRBJ2-5; V: TRBV9; length: 14; D: TRBD1; size: .; CDR3: CASSDGTGQETQYF; DNA: TGTGCCAGCAGCGACGGGACAGGGCAAGAGACCCAGTACTTC
J: TRBJ1-2; V: TRBV15; length: 12; D: TRBD1; size: .; CDR3: CATSGQGGGYTF; DNA: TGTGCCACCAGCGGACAGGGGGGCGGCTACACCTTC
J: TRBJ2-2; V: TRBV5-1; length: 16; D: TRBD2; size: few; CDR3: CASSPGLAGVLGELFF; DNA: TGCGCCAGCAGCCCCGGACTAGCGGGAGTCCTCGGGGAGCTGTTTTTT
J: TRBJ2-3; V: TRBV19; length: 16; D: TRBD2; size: once; CDR3: CASSIQAGAGSDTQYF; DNA: TGTGCCAGTAGTATACAAGCGGGAGCGGGGTCAGATACGCAGTATTTT
J: TRBJ1-5; V: TRBV28; length: 19; D: .; size: .; CDR3: CASSPPWRGPDPSNQPQHF; DNA: TGTGCCAGCAGTCCCCCGTGGAGGGGACCCGACCCTAGCAATCAGCCCCAGCATTTT
J: TRBJ1-2; V: TRBV11-2; length: 14; D: .; size: .; CDR3: CASSLERVMRSYTF; DNA: TGTGCCAGCAGCTTAGAACGGGTTATGAGGAGCTACACCTTC
J: TRBJ1-1; V: TRBV27; length: 13; D: TRBD1; size: .; CDR3: CASGRDRRTEAFF; DNA: TGTGCCAGCGGTAGGGACAGGCGCACTGAAGCTTTCTTT
J: TRBJ1-5; V: TRBV6-5; length: 13; D: .; size: .; CDR3: CASSSTGNQPQHF; DNA: TGTGCCAGCAGTTCGACAGGCAATCAGCCCCAGCATTTT
J: TRBJ2-5; V: TRBV9; length: 17; D: TRBD2; size: .; CDR3: CASSPTAGGARRETQYF; DNA: TGTGCCAGCAGCCCTACCGCGGGGGGAGCGAGGAGGGAGACCCAGTACTTC
J: TRBJ1-5; V: TRBV5-1; length: 16; D: .; size: few; CDR3: CASSLTTGQRNQPQHF; DNA: TGCGCCAGCAGCTTGACCACAGGGCAGCGCAATCAGCCCCAGCATTTT
J: TRBJ1-1; V: TRBV19; length: 17; D: TRBD1; size: .; CDR3: CASSIPLLWDRATEAFF; DNA: TGTGCCAGTAGTATCCCCCTCCTATGGGACAGGGCGACTGAAGCTTTCTTT
J: TRBJ1-1; V: TRBV28; length: 17; D: TRBD1; size: .; CDR3: CASSLIGQGAMNTEAFF; DNA: TGTGCCAGCAGTTTAATAGGGCAGGGGGCAATGAACACTGAAGCTTTCTTT
J: TRBJ1-1; V: TRBV7-2; length: 13; D: TRBD1; size: .; CDR3: CASSLGGQGRSFF; DNA: TGTGCCAGCAGCTTAGGGGGACAGGGGAGATCTTTCTTT
J: TRBJ2-2; V: TRBV28; length: 13; D: .; size: .; CDR3: CASCLRNTGELFF; DNA: TGTGCCAGCTGTCTCCGTAACACCGGGGAGCTGTTTTTT
J: TRBJ2-7; V: TRBV28; length: 14; D: .; size: .; CDR3: CASTVAGSSYEQYF; DNA: TGTGCCAGCACCGTGGCGGGAAGCTCCTACGAGCAGTACTTC
J: TRBJ1-3; V: TRBV9; length: 17; D: .; size: .; CDR3: CASSVLPGHTSGNTIYF; DNA: TGTGCCAGCAGCGTACTTCCCGGACATACCTCTGGAAACACCATATATTTT
J: TRBJ1-2; V: TRBV4-1; length: 11; D: TRBD1; size: .; CDR3: CASSRQGGYTF; DNA: TGCGCCAGCAGCCGACAGGGAGGCTACACCTTC
J: TRBJ2-7; V: TRBV9; length: 14; D: .; size: .; CDR3: CASSVGGSLNEQYF; DNA: TGTGCCAGCAGCGTAGGTGGGAGTCTCAACGAGCAGTACTTC
J: TRBJ2-7; V: TRBV19; length: 10; D: .; size: .; CDR3: CAPVPYEQYF; DNA: TGTGCCCCCGTCCCCTACGAGCAGTACTTC
J: TRBJ2-7; V: TRBV29-1; length: 16; D: .; size: .; CDR3: CSVEDQQGGPSYEQYF; DNA: TGCAGCGTTGAAGATCAACAAGGTGGGCCCTCCTACGAGCAGTACTTC
J: TRBJ2-7; V: TRBV9; length: 14; D: TRBD1; size: few; CDR3: CASSSGQGAYEQYF; DNA: TGTGCCAGCAGCTCCGGGCAGGGGGCGTACGAGCAGTACTTC
J: TRBJ2-7; V: TRBV6-6; length: 13; D: .; size: .; CDR3: CASSYVGRGRQYF; DNA: TGTGCCAGCAGTTACGTCGGCCGAGGGCGGCAGTACTTC
J: TRBJ2-1; V: TRBV9; length: 16; D: TRBD2; size: .; CDR3: CASSVGTSGRAGEQFF; DNA: TGTGCCAGCAGCGTAGGGACTAGCGGGAGGGCCGGTGAGCAGTTCTTC
J: TRBJ2-7; V: TRBV29-1; length: 12; D: .; size: .; CDR3: CSVGRGSYEQYF; DNA: TGCAGCGTTGGTCGCGGCTCCTACGAGCAGTACTTC
J: TRBJ2-1; V: TRBV12-3/TRBV12-4; length: 12; D: TRBD2; size: .; CDR3: CASSSGRVEQFF; DNA: TGTGCCAGCAGTAGCGGGAGGGTTGAGCAGTTCTTC
J: TRBJ2-3; V: TRBV27; length: 14; D: TRBD2; size: .; CDR3: CASSTSGSPDTQYF; DNA: TGTGCCAGCAGTACCAGCGGGAGTCCAGATACGCAGTATTTT